This TCR beta chain was captured in a study of blood T cell repertoires in COVID-19. Study details: COVID-19 samples from acute and convalescent phases originated in the United States, Italy and Spain.

V gave up 3 bases and J gave up 8 bases; unmatched junction bases: 9. Germline CDR1 LNHNV, CDR2 YYDKDF (reference sequence). The CDR3 length is 16 residues. Libraries were prepared by immunoSEQ multiplex PCR; TCRdb keeps only in-frame clonotypes and omits some of them. Among more than 200,000 clones, about 93% were seen once, and the ten largest hold 1.5% to 2%. The study assigned cohorts using participant-reported clinical history. Symptom resolution, clearance, or two negative PCRs marked the recovered donors of Cohort 3. This clone appeared once. The TCR originated in a woman in her late teens or twenties who had recovered from COVID-19. The chain uses TRBV15 and TRBJ1-4; TRBD1 matches 10 bases. Sequenced: PBMCs or T cells enriched from blood (not recorded which). In nucleotides, the CDR3 is TGTGCCACCAGCAGGTTCCGACAGGGGGCTATAGAAAAACTGTTTTTT. Protein sequence: CATSRFRQGAIEKLFF.